The 31 T cell receptor beta chains listed next were all sequenced from one sample in a study of blood T cell repertoires in COVID-19. TCRdb's table, derived via immunoSEQ multiplex PCR, lists solely in-frame clones and lacks some. The repertoire holds roughly 400,000 clones, with around nine tenths as singletons. Material for sequencing was PBMCs or T cells enriched from blood (not recorded which). The receptors were gathered from a woman in her thirties who had recovered from COVID-19.

The rearrangement joins TRBV25-1 to TRBJ2-1, with 8 bases matching TRBD2. Trimming removed 9 bases from V and 0 bases from J; junction bases left unmatched: 4. The germline V gene has CDR1 MGHDK and CDR2 SYGVNS. This CDR3 is 14 amino acids long. DNA for the CDR3: TGTGCCAGTGGAACTAGCGGCTCCTACAATGAGCAGTTCTTC. Translation gives CASGTSGSYNEQFF. Full variable domain (outside the CDR3, taken from reference TRBV25-1 and TRBJ2-1): EADIYQTPRYLVIGTGKKITLECSQTMGHDKMYWYQQDPGMELHLIHYSYGVNSTEKGDLSSESTVSRIRTEHFPLTLESARPSHTSQYLCASGTSGSYNEQFFGPGTRLTVL.

This clone was found once. The chain employs TRBV19 and TRBJ2-1; 7 bases map to TRBD1. The germline CDR1 and CDR2 sequences are LNHDA and SQIVND (reference sequence). The trim removed 6 bases at V and 7 bases at J, leaving 6 bases unmatched. The CDR3 contains 13 residues. CDR3 nucleotides: TGTGCCAGTAGGCCAAGGGGGCAGAATGAGCAGTTCTTC. This gives the protein CASRPRGQNEQFF.

This clone was recorded once. The V call is TRBV5-6, the J call TRBJ1-1; 12 bases are a match to TRBD1. From germline, CDR1 is SGHDT and CDR2 YYEEEE. Trimming took 9 bases from V and 5 from J; bases not matched to a gene: 8. This CDR3 is 14 amino acids long. The CDR3 DNA follows: TGTGCCACATCCGGGGACAGGGGGCGTACTGAAGCTTTCTTT. The encoded protein is CATSGDRGRTEAFF.

A single count supports this clone. Written as DNA, the CDR3 is TGTGCCAGCAGCCAAGGAACGCTAGCGGGGGGCTCCAATGAGCAGTTCTTC. This encodes CASSQGTLAGGSNEQFF. The chain is built from TRBV14 and TRBJ2-1; 11 bases agree with TRBD2. This CDR3 has 17 amino acids. V lost 1 base to trimming and J lost 6 bases; unmatched junction nucleotides: 8. CDR1 is SGHDN, CDR2 FVKESK, per germline.

The rearrangement links TRBV19 to TRBJ1-5; 7 bases are shared with TRBD1. Trimming cost V 9 bases and J 4 bases; bases outside gene matches: 18. Germline loops: CDR1 LNHDA, CDR2 SQIVND (reference sequence). This CDR3 has 17 amino acids. CDR3 region: CASLPAGQIQSNQPQHF. CDR3 coding DNA: TGTGCCAGCCTCCCCGCGGGACAGATTCAATCTAATCAGCCCCAGCATTTT.

This clone has just a few counts. The chain is built from TRBV11-2 and TRBJ2-1; the match to TRBD2 covers 11 bases. From germline, CDR1 is SGHAT and CDR2 FQNNGV. The CDR3 has 16 residues. Unmatched junction bases numbered 9, after V lost 6 bases and J lost 5 bases. DNA of the CDR3: TGTGCCAGCAGGAGTAGCGGGGGGGCCAGCCACAATGAGCAGTTCTTC. The encoded protein is CASRSSGGASHNEQFF.

The chain joins TRBV27 to TRBJ1-1; tentatively, D is TRBD1 (6 bases). Germline lookup yields CDR1 MNHEY and CDR2 SMNVEV (reference sequence). The length of the CDR3 is 13 residues. V lost 8 bases and J lost 4, with 14 bases in between. The CDR3 region is CASLRGGSTEAFF. The DNA of the CDR3 is TGTGCCAGCCTCAGGGGCGGCAGCACTGAAGCTTTCTTT.

This clone has more than one count but fewer than ten. The rearrangement uses TRBV7-2 and TRBJ1-2; possibly TRBD1 for D (6 bases). The CDR3 extends over 17 amino acids. Germline CDR1 and CDR2: SGHTA and FQGNSA. V was clipped by 1 base and J by 4 bases, with 19 bases between them. The DNA of the CDR3 is TGTGCCAGCAGCTTAGATGGTCCAGGGGCAGGGATCTATGGCTACACCTTC. It specifies CASSLDGPGAGIYGYTF.

The V and J genes are TRBV30 and TRBJ2-5; 7 nucleotides agree with TRBD2. CDR3 length: 18 amino acids. Per germline, CDR1 GTSNPN and CDR2 SVGIG (reference sequence). V shed 3 bases, J shed 2 bases, and the junction held 18 bases outside the gene matches. In nucleotides, the CDR3 is TGTGCCTGGAGGGCACTTATCGGGCCCGGGGGGATTCAAGAGACCCAGTACTTC. This codes for CAWRALIGPGGIQETQYF.

The chain uses TRBV28 and TRBJ1-6; D remains unclear. With 3 bases removed from V and 3 bases from J, the gap between germline ends came to 6 bases. From germline, CDR1 is MDHEN and CDR2 SYDVKM. This CDR3 comprises 14 residues. The CDR3 sequence: CASSLPGYNSPLHF. CDR3 sequence (DNA): TGTGCCAGCAGTTTGCCCGGCTATAATTCACCCCTCCACTTT.

V and J are TRBV11-3 and TRBJ1-1; 11 bases map to TRBD1. Germline loops: CDR1 SGHNT, CDR2 YENEEA. The V gene end was trimmed by 5 bases and the J gene end by 4 bases; junction bases not matched to a gene: 15. This CDR3 has 18 residues. CDR3 amino acids: CASSPREDRGLQFTEAFF. DNA of the CDR3: TGTGCCAGCAGCCCTAGGGAGGACAGGGGGCTTCAGTTCACTGAAGCTTTCTTT.

The chain recombines TRBV13 with TRBJ2-7; 7 bases are a match to TRBD2. CDR3 length: 14 residues. Germline CDR1 and CDR2: PRHDT and FYEKMQ (reference sequence). V shed 5 bases and J 4 bases; nucleotides not matched to a gene: 8. The CDR3 bases are TGTGCCAGCAGCCCCAGAGCGGGAAAATACGAGCAGTACTTC. Encoded protein: CASSPRAGKYEQYF.

The V gene is TRBV12-5, the J gene TRBJ1-2; D is unclear. The CDR3 has 15 residues. With 2 bases removed from V and 8 bases from J, the gap between germline ends came to 18 bases. CDR1 is LGHNT and CDR2 is FRNRAP in the germline V gene. For the CDR3, the DNA is TGTGCTAGTGGTTTGTTTGTTTCGGTCCCGTGGGGCTACACCTTC. Protein sequence: CASGLFVSVPWGYTF.

The chain links TRBV4-1 to TRBJ1-1, with a weak D call TRBD1 (5 bases). This CDR3 contains 17 residues. The germline V gene has CDR1 MGHRA and CDR2 YSYEKL. V lost 4 bases, J lost 0 bases, and 18 bases lay in between. CDR3 sequence: CASSLRGTGALNTEAFF. The CDR3 DNA reads TGCGCCAGCAGCCTAAGAGGGACTGGGGCCTTGAACACTGAAGCTTTCTTT.

The J gene is TRBJ2-1, the V gene TRBV29-1; D possibly corresponds to TRBD2 (5 bases). The germline V gene has CDR1 SQVTM and CDR2 ANQGSEA. The V and J ends lost 4 bases and 10 bases respectively, with 20 bases between them. The CDR3 has 14 amino acids. The CDR3 DNA sequence: TGCAGCGTTGCTCAGGACTGGACGGTGGGGGAGCAGTTCTTC. As protein: CSVAQDWTVGEQFF.

In nucleotides, the CDR3 is TGTGCCAGTGTTCCGGGACTCCCGGCCCAGTCTAACTATGGCTACACCTTC. Amino acids: CASVPGLPAQSNYGYTF. The chain combines TRBV19 with TRBJ1-2; possible D gene TRBD1, 5 bases. The CDR3 is 17 amino acids. CDR1 is LNHDA, CDR2 SQIVND, per germline (reference sequence). V was pared by 8 bases and J by 0 bases, with 22 bases between.

The V gene is TRBV4-1, the J gene TRBJ2-7; 8 bases fit TRBD2. Germline V gene lookup returns CDR1 MGHRA and CDR2 YSYEKL. There are 16 residues in the CDR3. The J segment lost 6 bases and the V segment lost 5 bases, leaving 15 bases of the junction unmatched. Here the CDR3 DNA reads TGCGCCAGCAGCGCAGATGCTTTGGGACTAGAAGGCGAGCAGTACTTC. As protein: CASSADALGLEGEQYF.

This chain uses TRBV27 with TRBJ1-1; D is unresolved. Germline values: CDR1 MNHEY, CDR2 SMNVEV (reference sequence). V was pared by 3 bases and J by 4 bases, with 12 bases between. The length of the CDR3 is 14 residues. CDR3 coding DNA: TGTGCCAGCAGTTTTCAGGCGTTTCCCACTGAAGCTTTCTTT. Its translation is CASSFQAFPTEAFF.

This clone was seen just once. The chain links TRBV12-3 or TRBV12-4 to TRBJ1-3; D is perhaps TRBD1 (6 bases). The CDR3 is 11 residues long. V lost 4 bases and J lost 14, with 12 bases in between. The CDR3 DNA follows: TGTGCCAGCAGTTCGGGGGGGCCGGTATATTTT. Protein: CASSSGGPVYF.

The count of this clone is one. The chain recombines TRBV5-1 with TRBJ2-3; D not resolved. CDR3 size: 13 residues. V lost 0 bases to trimming and J lost 8 bases, with 10 bases between them. Germline values: CDR1 SGHRS, CDR2 YFSETQ. CDR3 sequence: CASSLGDGGTQYF. DNA for the CDR3: TGCGCCAGCAGCTTGGGAGACGGCGGTACGCAGTATTTT. The complete variable domain, with remaining parts taken from reference TRBV5-1 and TRBJ2-3, reads KAGVTQTPRYLIKTRGQQVTLSCSPISGHRSVSWYQQTPGQGLQFLFEYFSETQRNKGNFPGRFSGRQFSNSRSEMNVSTLELGDSALYLCASSLGDGGTQYFGPGTRLTVL.

The V call is TRBV3-1 (or the pseudogene TRBV3-2), the J call TRBJ2-5; 9 bases align to TRBD2. J was trimmed by 0 bases and V by 1 base; bases with no gene match: 3. CDR3 length: 16 residues. Germline loops: CDR1 LGHDT, CDR2 YNNKEL (reference sequence). CDR3 region: CASSQGKRGDQETQYF. The DNA for the CDR3 is TGTGCCAGCAGCCAAGGGAAGCGGGGGGACCAAGAGACCCAGTACTTC.

The CDR3 DNA reads TGTGCCAGTAGTCCGGGACAGTCAGATACGCAGTATTTT. The encoded protein is CASSPGQSDTQYF. This chain links TRBV7-3 with TRBJ2-3; 7 bases align to TRBD1. There are 13 residues in the CDR3. Looked up from germline, CDR1 is SGHTA and CDR2 is FQGTGA. V gave up 9 bases and J gave up 4 bases; unmatched junction bases: 7.

The rearrangement joins TRBV4-3 to TRBJ2-1; D gene ambiguous. V lost 4 bases to trimming and J lost 0 bases, with 13 bases between them. This CDR3 region has 16 residues. Germline V lookup: CDR1 LGHNA, CDR2 YSLEER. The CDR3 reads CASSPEYLTSYNEQFF. CDR3 coding DNA: TGCGCCAGCAGCCCGGAGTACCTGACCTCCTACAATGAGCAGTTCTTC.

The gene calls are TRBV10-3 and TRBJ2-2; a possible D gene is TRBD1 (5 bases). Deletions cut 10 bases from V and 1 base from J, with 10 bases between. Germline lookup yields CDR1 ENHRY and CDR2 SYGVKD. The CDR3 consists of 13 residues. This CDR3 is CATTDKNTGELFF. The CDR3 DNA sequence: TGTGCCACTACGGACAAGAACACCGGGGAGCTGTTTTTT.

The rearrangement uses TRBV18 and TRBJ1-2, with D unresolved. CDR3 length equals 16 residues. V was pared by 2 bases and J by 6 bases, with 19 bases between. Germline CDR1 and CDR2: KGHSH and LQKENI. The CDR3 is CASSPVGGIRPDGYTF. The CDR3 nucleotides are TGTGCCAGCTCACCAGTGGGAGGGATAAGGCCGGATGGCTACACCTTC.

J is TRBJ2-5 and V is TRBV27, with TRBD1 identical over 12 bases. Trimming cost V 4 bases and J 4 bases; bases outside gene matches: 4. CDR3 length: 15 residues. CDR1 is MNHEY and CDR2 is SMNVEV in the germline V gene (reference sequence). The CDR3 region has the DNA TGTGCCAGCAGTTCGGGGACAGGGGGCCGAGAGACCCAGTACTTC. Its protein product is CASSSGTGGRETQYF.

In this sample, this clone turned up once. The chain couples TRBV5-4 to TRBJ1-1, with unresolved D. Between the trimmed V and J ends, which lost 4 bases and 5 bases, there was a span of 12 bases. The CDR3 covers 13 residues. Per germline, CDR1 SGHNT and CDR2 YYREEE (reference sequence). For the CDR3, the DNA is TGTGCCAGCAGCGCTATGCCACAGACTGAAGCTTTCTTT. It codes for CASSAMPQTEAFF.

This rearrangement joins TRBV18 to TRBJ1-3; weak D call: TRBD1 (6 bases). Trimming left V 3 bases short and J 2 bases short, with 11 bases between. CDR3 length equals 15 residues. The germline V gene has CDR1 KGHSH and CDR2 LQKENI. The CDR3 coding sequence is TGTGCCAGCTCACCCTGGACAGACCCTGGAAACACCATATATTTT. Its protein product is CASSPWTDPGNTIYF.

The rearrangement uses TRBV6-5 and TRBJ1-1; 9 bases agree with TRBD1. Germline V gives CDR1 MNHEY, CDR2 SVGAGI. The V gene end was trimmed by 2 bases and the J gene end by 6 bases; junction bases not matched to a gene: 4. CDR3 length: 14 residues. Here the CDR3 reads CASSYPGQGSEAFF. The CDR3 DNA sequence: TGTGCCAGCAGTTACCCGGGACAGGGATCTGAAGCTTTCTTT.

This clone was seen once. CDR3 sequence reads: CASSLGYNYGYTF. CDR3 sequence (DNA): TGCGCCAGCAGCTTGGGTTATAACTATGGCTACACCTTC. The rearrangement uses TRBV5-1 and TRBJ1-2; no definite D call. This CDR3 spans 13 amino acids. V was shortened by 0 bases and J by 1 base, with 4 bases between the two germline ends. Germline CDR1 SGHRS, CDR2 YFSETQ.

This rearrangement joins TRBV7-2 to TRBJ2-7; D unresolved. Germline V CDR1 and CDR2: SGHTA, FQGNSA. V dropped 0 bases and J dropped 1 base, with 7 bases sitting between them. CDR3 size: 14 residues. DNA of the CDR3: TGTGCCAGCAGCTTAGCTGTCAGGTCCTACGAGCAGTACTTC. Translating gives CASSLAVRSYEQYF.